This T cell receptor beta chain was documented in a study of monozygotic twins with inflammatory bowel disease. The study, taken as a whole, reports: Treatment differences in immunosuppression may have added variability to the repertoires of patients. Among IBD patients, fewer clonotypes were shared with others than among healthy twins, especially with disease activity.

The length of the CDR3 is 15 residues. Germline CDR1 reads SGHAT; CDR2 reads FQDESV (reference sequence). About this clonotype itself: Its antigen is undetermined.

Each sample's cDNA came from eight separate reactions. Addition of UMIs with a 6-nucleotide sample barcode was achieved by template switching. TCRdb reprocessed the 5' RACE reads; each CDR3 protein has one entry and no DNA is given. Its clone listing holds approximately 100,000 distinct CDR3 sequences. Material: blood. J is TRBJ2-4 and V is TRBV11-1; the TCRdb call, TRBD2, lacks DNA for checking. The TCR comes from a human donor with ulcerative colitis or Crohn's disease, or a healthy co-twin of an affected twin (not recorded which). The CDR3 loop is CASSPTQLRENIQYF.